Listed here are 15 T cell receptor beta chains from one sample, sequenced in a study of blood T cell repertoires in COVID-19. Assay used: immunoSEQ multiplex PCR; TCRdb lists only in-frame clones, some missing. This repertoire shows about 130,000 clones, 75% to 90% found once; its top ten account for around 2.3%. Sequenced material: PBMCs or T cells enriched from blood (not recorded which). The source is a woman aged 45-60 years who had recovered from COVID-19.

The chain uses TRBV7-9 and TRBJ1-6; 9 bases fit TRBD1. In germline, CDR1 is SEHNR, CDR2 FQNEAQ (reference sequence). V trimming: 4 bases; J trimming: 6 bases; junction bases outside the gene matches: 4. This CDR3 has 15 amino acids. The CDR3 bases are TGTGCCAGCAGCTCCTGGGGACAGGGTAATTCACCCCTCCACTTT. This gives the protein CASSSWGQGNSPLHF.

The CDR3 bases are TGTGCCAGCAGCTTAGATACTCAGGGGTACCATGGCTACACCTTC. Translated: CASSLDTQGYHGYTF. The chain links TRBV11-2 to TRBJ1-2, with a weak D call TRBD1 (6 bases). CDR3 length: 15 residues. Trimming took off 0 bases at V and 6 bases at J, with 14 bases between the two ends. Germline V gene sequence: CDR1 SGHAT, CDR2 FQNNGV.

This clone has only one observation. Other DNA sequences in this sample translate to the same CDR3. The CDR3 loop is CASSIGTGPYEQYF. CDR3 nucleotides: TGTGCCAGTAGTATAGGGACAGGGCCGTACGAGCAGTACTTC. The chain couples TRBV19 to TRBJ2-7; TRBD1 agrees at 8 bases. J lost 4 bases, V lost 1 base, and 3 bases had no gene match. Per germline, CDR1 LNHDA and CDR2 SQIVND (reference sequence). The CDR3 is made up of 14 amino acids. Variable domain in full (rest from reference TRBV19 and TRBJ2-7): DGGITQSPKYLFRKEGQNVTLSCEQNLNHDAMYWYRQDPGQGLRLIYYSQIVNDFQKGDIAEGYSVSREKKESFPLTVTSAQKNPTAFYLCASSIGTGPYEQYFGPGTRLTVT.

This clone has more than one count but fewer than ten. V usage is TRBV6-2 or TRBV6-3 and J usage is TRBJ1-1; 8 nucleotides align to TRBD1. The V gene end was trimmed by 2 bases and the J gene end by 4 bases; junction bases not matched to a gene: 6. CDR1 and CDR2 (germline): MNHEY, SVGEGT. There are 15 residues in the CDR3. CDR3: CASSYPPDRGTEAFF. The CDR3 coding sequence is TGTGCCAGCAGTTACCCCCCTGACAGGGGCACTGAAGCTTTCTTT.

This clone was observed a handful of times. This sequence joins TRBV6-5 and TRBJ1-1, with TRBD1 matching 8 bases. Germline CDR1 is MNHEY and CDR2 is SVGAGI. This CDR3 region has 13 residues. The junction had 5 bases not matched to a gene; V was cut back by 0 bases and J by 11 bases. As DNA, the CDR3 is TGTGCCAGCAGTTACTCTCGGACAGGGTACGCTTTCTTT. Amino acids: CASSYSRTGYAFF.

This chain uses TRBV2 with TRBJ2-7; D is possibly TRBD1 (5 bases). This CDR3 contains 12 residues. In germline, CDR1 is SNHLY, CDR2 FYNNEI. The V end was cut by 7 bases, the J end by 5 bases, with 12 bases between. The CDR3 coding sequence is TGTGCCAGCACGTGGCAGGGAAACGAGCAGTACTTC. Its protein is CASTWQGNEQYF.

This clone has more than one count but fewer than ten. The V call is TRBV4-3, the J call TRBJ2-1; D might be TRBD2 (5 bases). Looked up from germline, CDR1 is LGHNA and CDR2 is YSLEER. V shed 4 bases and J shed 6 bases, with 13 bases lying between them. This CDR3 has 14 amino acids. CDR3 residues: CASSLGGLSNEQFF. CDR3 nucleotide sequence: TGCGCCAGCAGCCTTGGCGGACTCTCCAATGAGCAGTTCTTC.

This clone was observed a few times. The chain is built from TRBV10-1 and TRBJ1-5; D is unclear. In germline, CDR1 is WNHNN, CDR2 SYGVQD (reference sequence). V was pared by 0 bases and J by 9 bases, with 9 bases between. The CDR3 sequence is 13 residues long. CDR3 sequence reads: CASSESRGRPQHF. CDR3 DNA sequence: TGCGCCAGCAGTGAGTCGAGAGGCCGGCCCCAGCATTTT.

The chain combines TRBV19 with TRBJ1-5; 10 positions agree with TRBD1. This CDR3 is built from 17 residues. Trimming at V came to 5 bases and at J to 5 bases, leaving 12 bases not matched to a gene. Germline lookup yields CDR1 LNHDA and CDR2 SQIVND (reference sequence). DNA of the CDR3: TGTGCCAGTAGTTATGGATCGGGTGGGACAGGGGATCAGCCCCAGCATTTT. Translated, it gives CASSYGSGGTGDQPQHF.

The chain has TRBV5-4 and TRBJ2-2; TRBD1 matches 9 bases. The CDR3 covers 14 residues. Trimming removed 4 bases from V and 7 bases from J; junction bases left unmatched: 5. Germline CDR1 reads SGHNT; CDR2 reads YYREEE (reference sequence). The CDR3 bases are TGTGCCAGCAGCAAACAGGGGGCTGGCGGGGAGCTGTTTTTT. It encodes CASSKQGAGGELFF.

This clone was seen once. The chain uses TRBV5-1 and TRBJ1-1, with D hard to call. CDR3 length: 13 residues. In germline, CDR1 is SGHRS, CDR2 YFSETQ. The V gene lost 4 bases and the J gene lost 1 base, with 8 bases spanning the gap. The CDR3 DNA follows: TGCGCCAGCAGCAGTACAGAGAACACTGAAGCTTTCTTT. Its translation is CASSSTENTEAFF.

The V and J genes are TRBV25-1 and TRBJ1-5; D might be TRBD1 (5 bases). This CDR3 is 15 amino acids long. CDR1 MGHDK and CDR2 SYGVNS come from the germline V gene. The V gene lost 6 bases and the J gene lost 0 bases, with 12 bases spanning the gap. CDR3: CASSPGGSSNQPQHF. CDR3 DNA: TGTGCCAGCAGCCCTGGGGGGAGTAGCAATCAGCCCCAGCATTTT.

The V gene is TRBV19, the J gene TRBJ1-1; TRBD1 is a possible D gene (5 bases). V dropped 5 bases and J dropped 4 bases, with 11 bases sitting between them. CDR3 size: 13 residues. The germline CDR1 and CDR2 sequences are LNHDA and SQIVND (reference sequence). The CDR3 region has the DNA TGTGCCAGTAGTGTCGCCGGGGGCACTGAAGCTTTCTTT. Translating it yields CASSVAGGTEAFF. The variable domain in full, with the rest retrieved from reference TRBV19 and TRBJ1-1, is DGGITQSPKYLFRKEGQNVTLSCEQNLNHDAMYWYRQDPGQGLRLIYYSQIVNDFQKGDIAEGYSVSREKKESFPLTVTSAQKNPTAFYLCASSVAGGTEAFFGQGTRLTVV.

The V gene is TRBV27, the J gene TRBJ2-1, with 8 bases aligning to TRBD1. Trimming took 2 bases from V and 5 from J; bases not matched to a gene: 11. CDR3 length: 17 amino acids. Germline-derived CDR1 and CDR2 are MNHEY and SMNVEV (reference sequence). This CDR3 is CASSLTPPGQAHNEQFF. The CDR3 DNA is TGTGCCAGCAGTTTAACACCGCCGGGACAGGCACACAATGAGCAGTTCTTC.

This clone was seen once. The gene calls are TRBV3-1 (or the pseudogene TRBV3-2) and TRBJ2-1; TRBD2 agrees at 12 bases. The CDR3 runs 17 residues. Trimming at V came to 0 bases and at J to 4 bases, leaving 4 bases not matched to a gene. CDR1 is LGHDT and CDR2 is YNNKEL in the germline V gene (reference sequence). As DNA, the CDR3 is TGTGCCAGCAGCCAAGATCTAGCGGGGGGGTCTTACAATGAGCAGTTCTTC. It encodes CASSQDLAGGSYNEQFF.